Here is one TCR beta chain with its context. This clonotype was seen ten or more times. The specificity of this receptor is unknown. No much larger clone is present one base from it, and per-base qualities are unavailable. These data belong to a study of neurological immune-mediated disorders (dated by TCRdb to between 2017 and 2020). Regarding the study in general: Using UMI-based sequencing, the study compared peripheral blood TCR-beta repertoires from patients with HTLV-I-associated myelopathy (HAM/TSP), patients with multiple sclerosis, and healthy controls. The 90 to 120 TCR-beta libraries covered PBMC samples along with longitudinal samples, technical triplicates, and paired sorted CD4+ and CD8+ T-cell subsets. The cohort was made up of about 68 subjects, consisting of around 15 HAM/TSP patients, roughly 35 multiple sclerosis patients and 20 or so healthy controls. What the work shows at the level of the full study, not this receptor alone: No identical CDR3 amino acid sequences were found to be shared among expanded clones across subjects, suggesting that TCR-beta repertoires were private in all groups. TCR clonal expansion was greatest in HAM/TSP patients and smallest in MS patients, who ranked below even healthy controls.

The healthy controls were volunteers from blood banks in Maryland, USA. Libraries from unsorted PBMCs were made from 2 million PBMCs kept in RNAlater at -80 degrees C until RNA extraction. PBMCs were separated from peripheral blood using Ficoll-Hypaque density gradient centrifugation and then cryopreserved in liquid nitrogen. cDNA was synthesized by template-switch 5'RACE using a primer carrying a 10-nucleotide random unique molecular identifier by which each TCR transcript was tagged. Every sequencing run covered 15-18 subjects and yielded more than 160 million TCR-beta sequences. The RNeasy kit was used for extraction of total RNA. The KAPA Real-time Library Amplification kit was used to amplify TCR-beta VDJ regions with primers for the TCR constant region and the 5'RACE anchor. Sample indexes and Illumina adaptors were added in a first PCR, after which library yield was increased in a second PCR. The roughly 650 bp TCR product was size-selected on a 2% E-gel SizeSelection system after Ampure bead purification. Library quality was checked on a Bioanalyzer, concentration was measured with Qubit, and libraries were quantified with the Kapa Library Quantification kit before pooling. Libraries were sequenced paired-end 2 x 150 bp on an Illumina HiSeq 2500. To increase sequence diversity, roughly 23-30% phiX was spiked into each library pool. The published analysis was carried out like this. The UMI-based MiGEC pipeline processed quality-filtered reads and removed over 85% of raw TCR sequences during error correction. IMGT germline references were used for aligning VDJ genes, and each clonotype was defined as a unique CDR3 amino acid sequence together with its V-J genes. Clonal expansion, Shannon diversity and CDR3 relatedness (CalcPairwiseDistances, ClusterSamples) were evaluated with VDJtools, and phylogenetic trees were built with CLCbio workbench. Using coefficient-of-variation modelling across technical triplicates, the study counted a clone as expanded if it had at least 8 unique UMIs. TCRdb itself trimmed the public reads at Q25 with fastp, ran MiXCR and retained productive beta chains. Each CDR3 protein gets just one entry, which takes the most common genes and DNA from the rows behind it. The V and J calls were determined by TCRdb, not by the authors. The table for this sample lists under 50,000 distinct CDR3 sequences; about 23% of them were counted only once. 20% to 25% of the sample is held by the ten biggest clonotypes.

The TCR originated in a woman in her 70s in good health. Specimen: PBMCs.

The CDR3 region has the sequence CSARALKTGTGDEQFF. The DNA is TGCAGTGCTAGAGCACTTAAAACCGGGACGGGGGATGAGCAGTTCTTC. The sequence joins TRBV20-1 to TRBJ2-1; TRBD2 could be the D gene, as 6 bases match. There are 16 amino acids in the CDR3, from cysteine to phenylalanine inclusive. The DNA shown is the 48-base CDR3, in frame from base 1. CDR1 and CDR2 were assigned from the germline V gene (reference sequence) as DFQATT and SNEGSKA. V and J lose 1 base and 8 bases, and a span of 21 bases separates them.